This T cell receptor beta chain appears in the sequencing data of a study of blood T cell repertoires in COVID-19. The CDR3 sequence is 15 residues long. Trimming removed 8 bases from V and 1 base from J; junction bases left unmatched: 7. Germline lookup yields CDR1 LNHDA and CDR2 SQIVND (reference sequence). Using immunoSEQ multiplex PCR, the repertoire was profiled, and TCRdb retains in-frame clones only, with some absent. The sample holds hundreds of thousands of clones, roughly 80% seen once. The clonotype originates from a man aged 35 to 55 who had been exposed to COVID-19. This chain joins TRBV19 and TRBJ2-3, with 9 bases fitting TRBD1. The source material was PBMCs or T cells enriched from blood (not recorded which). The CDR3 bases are TGTGCCAGTTCCCGGACAGGGGTTGGCACAGATACGCAGTATTTT. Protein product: CASSRTGVGTDTQYF.